This T cell receptor beta chain came from a study of T cell responses to AZD1222 COVID-19 vaccine. Study results and limitations: Possibly, clonal diversity was underestimated; donors were largely white British and included more females. The reported proportion of spike-specific TCRs targeting unmutated variant regions was nearly half. Two AZD1222 administrations were followed by greater Spike-specific TCR breadth and depth. Across the whole spike, CD4 TCRs peaked at regions 160-218 and 743-854.

Here immunoSEQ multiplex PCR was the method, and the copy in TCRdb shows in-frame clones only, minus some. Here the sample spans approximately 71,000 clones, around nine tenths being singletons. A word on this clone: Its antigen is unidentified.

The germline V gene encodes CDR1 KGHSH and CDR2 LQKENI. This CDR3 has 14 residues. Germline trimming cut 6 bases from V and 5 bases from J; bases unmatched to any gene: 6. This sequence originates from an adult in good health. This chain uses TRBV18 with TRBJ2-7; 11 positions agree with TRBD1. The sample was peripheral blood, taken on day 0 of AZD1222 vaccination. The CDR3 DNA sequence: TGTGCCAGCTCCCAGGGACAGGGGGGACACGAGCAGTACTTC. This translates into CASSQGQGGHEQYF.